This TCR beta chain is from a study of vaccination and CD4 T cells after COVID-19. Whole-study context: The convalescents were made up of six males and four females, two of whom were Hispanic. General study findings and limits: Only post-vaccination samples contained a median 86.3% of the reactive clones in convalescent patients.

Treatment indicated: roughly 10-day PBMC culture with coronavirus spike peptide pools or control peptides (ViraFEST assay). The cultures had half their medium swapped for fresh IL-2 medium on days 3 and 7. Once obtained from cultured CD4+ T cells, the DNA was sequenced using the Oncomine TCR Beta short-read assay. MiXCR, applied by TCRdb to the PCR reads, yields one record per CDR3 protein. The table shows 13,000 or so distinct CDR3 sequences, with about three fifths occurring only once. This clonotype was recorded a few times. Its antigen is unknown. The CDR3 extends over 15 amino acids. Germline CDR1 and CDR2: DFQATT and SNEGSKA (reference sequence). V shed 3 bases and J 5 bases; nucleotides not matched to a gene: 8.

This clonotype was sampled from a human donor with COVID-19. The sequencing used cultured CD4+ T cells from blood, collected after SARS-CoV-2 vaccination. The V call is TRBV20-1, the J call TRBJ2-7; 12 positions match TRBD1. The CDR3 sequence: CSASLLGQGANEQYF. In nucleotides, the CDR3 is TGCAGTGCTAGCCTGCTGGGACAGGGGGCCAACGAGCAGTACTTC.